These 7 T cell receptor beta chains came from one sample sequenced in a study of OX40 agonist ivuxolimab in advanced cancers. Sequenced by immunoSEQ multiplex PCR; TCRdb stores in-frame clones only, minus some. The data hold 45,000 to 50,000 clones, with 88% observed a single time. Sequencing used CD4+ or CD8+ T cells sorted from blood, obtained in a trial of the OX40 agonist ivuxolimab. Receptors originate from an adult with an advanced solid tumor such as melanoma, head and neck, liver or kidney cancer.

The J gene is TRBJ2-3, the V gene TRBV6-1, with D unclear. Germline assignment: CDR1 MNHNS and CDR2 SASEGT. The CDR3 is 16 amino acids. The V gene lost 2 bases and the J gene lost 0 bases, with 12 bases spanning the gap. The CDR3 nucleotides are TGTGCCAGCAGTGAAATGGGCAGTTCTAGCACAGATACGCAGTATTTT. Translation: CASSEMGSSSTDTQYF.

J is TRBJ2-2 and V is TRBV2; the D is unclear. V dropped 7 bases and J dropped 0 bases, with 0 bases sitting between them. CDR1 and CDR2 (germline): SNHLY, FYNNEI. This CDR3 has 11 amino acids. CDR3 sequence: CASTNTGELFF. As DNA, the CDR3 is TGTGCCAGCACGAACACCGGGGAGCTGTTTTTT.

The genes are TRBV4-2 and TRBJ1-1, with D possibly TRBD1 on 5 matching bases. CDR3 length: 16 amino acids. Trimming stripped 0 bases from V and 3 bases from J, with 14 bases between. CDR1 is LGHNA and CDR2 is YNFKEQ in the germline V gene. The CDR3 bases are TGTGCCAGCAGCCAAGATGCGGGGCGCGCGGACACTGAAGCTTTCTTT. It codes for CASSQDAGRADTEAFF.

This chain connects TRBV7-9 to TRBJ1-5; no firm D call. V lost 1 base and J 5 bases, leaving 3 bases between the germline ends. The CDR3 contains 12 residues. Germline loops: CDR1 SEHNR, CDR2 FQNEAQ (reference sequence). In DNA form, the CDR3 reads TGTGCCAGCAGCTTAGATTATCAGCCCCAGCATTTT. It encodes CASSLDYQPQHF.

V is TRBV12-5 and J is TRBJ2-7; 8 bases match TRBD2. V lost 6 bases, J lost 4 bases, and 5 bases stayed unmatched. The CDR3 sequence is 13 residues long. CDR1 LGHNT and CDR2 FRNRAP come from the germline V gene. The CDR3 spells CASGQSGGYEQYF. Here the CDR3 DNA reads TGTGCTAGTGGCCAAAGCGGGGGATACGAGCAGTACTTC.

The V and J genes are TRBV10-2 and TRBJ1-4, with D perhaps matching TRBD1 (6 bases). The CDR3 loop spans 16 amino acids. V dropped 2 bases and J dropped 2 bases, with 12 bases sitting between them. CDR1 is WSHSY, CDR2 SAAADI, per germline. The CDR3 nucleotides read TGCGCCAGCAGTGAGCCCATTCAGGGGACTAATGAAAAACTGTTTTTT. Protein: CASSEPIQGTNEKLFF.

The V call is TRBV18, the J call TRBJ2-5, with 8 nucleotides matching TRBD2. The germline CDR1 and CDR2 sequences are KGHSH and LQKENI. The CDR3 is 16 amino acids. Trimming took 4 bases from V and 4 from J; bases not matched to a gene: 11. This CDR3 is CASSLRESGSGETQYF. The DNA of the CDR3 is TGTGCCAGCTCACTACGGGAAAGCGGGAGTGGAGAGACCCAGTACTTC.